This T cell receptor (beta chain) was identified in a study of shared clonotypes between healthy human individuals. Only in-frame clones appear in the TCRdb table, and some are missing; sequencing was by immunoSEQ multiplex PCR. Of 1,100,000 or so clones listed, approximately 78% are singletons. Germline CDR1 is MNHEY and CDR2 is SVGAGI. The CDR3 covers 15 residues. The V and J ends lost 6 bases and 1 base respectively, with 16 bases between them. The sequenced sample was memory CD4+ T cells from PBMCs. Subset reported: CD45RA-negative fraction. V usage is TRBV6-5 and J usage is TRBJ2-7; perhaps TRBD1 as D (6 bases). This TCR came from a man aged 18 to 30 in good health. Some clones in this sample may be carry-over from other donors' samples. The CDR3 DNA sequence: TGTGCCAGCAGGCCCAGGGGAGAAGGATCCTACGAGCAGTACTTC. Translated: CASRPRGEGSYEQYF.